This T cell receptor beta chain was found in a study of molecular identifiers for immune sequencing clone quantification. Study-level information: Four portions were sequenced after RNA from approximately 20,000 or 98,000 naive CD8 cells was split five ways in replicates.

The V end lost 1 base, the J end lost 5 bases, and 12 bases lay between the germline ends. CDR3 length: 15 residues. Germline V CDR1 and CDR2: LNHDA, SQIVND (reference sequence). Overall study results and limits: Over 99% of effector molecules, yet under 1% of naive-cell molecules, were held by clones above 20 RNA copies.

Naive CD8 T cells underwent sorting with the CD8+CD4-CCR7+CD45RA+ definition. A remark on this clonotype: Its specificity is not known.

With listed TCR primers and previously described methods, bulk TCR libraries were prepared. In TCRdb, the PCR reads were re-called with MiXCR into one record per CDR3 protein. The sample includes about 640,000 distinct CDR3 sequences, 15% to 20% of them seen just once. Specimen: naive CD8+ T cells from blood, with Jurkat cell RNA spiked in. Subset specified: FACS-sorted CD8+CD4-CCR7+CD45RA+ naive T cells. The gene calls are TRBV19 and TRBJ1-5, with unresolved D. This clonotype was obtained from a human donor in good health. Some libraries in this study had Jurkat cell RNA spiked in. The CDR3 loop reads CASSIGTRTDQPQHF. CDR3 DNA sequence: TGTGCCAGTAGTATAGGAACAAGAACAGATCAGCCCCAGCATTTT.